What follows describes a single T cell receptor (beta chain). Its antigen is currently unknown. The source of the sample is a study of vaccination effects on CD4 cells after COVID-19. Turning to the study itself: At 16 days and one week before vaccination, a couple of convalescent patients gave samples.

CDR3 length equals 16 residues. V was clipped by 0 bases and J by 9 bases, with 18 bases between them. Germline-derived CDR1 and CDR2 are SGHNT and YENEEA. TCRdb's table, derived via immunoSEQ multiplex PCR, lists solely in-frame clones and lacks some. This table holds roughly 60,000 clones, about 72% found once. Once cultured for roughly 10 days, the cells underwent separation to obtain CD4+ T cells. The authors exchanged half the medium for IL-2 medium on days 3 and 7. This rearrangement joins TRBV11-3 to TRBJ2-1; a weak D match, TRBD1 (6 bases). Sequenced here: CD4+ T cells from PBMCs cultured without peptide, sampled before COVID-19 vaccination. The sequence was obtained from a human donor who had a prior SARS-CoV-2 infection. The CDR3 DNA is TGTGCCAGCAGCTTAGATCTCAGGGGTAGGTTTGGTGAGCAGTTCTTC. Amino acid sequence: CASSLDLRGRFGEQFF. The whole variable domain, filled in from reference TRBV11-3 and TRBJ2-1, reads EAGVVQSPRYKIIEKKQPVAFWCNPISGHNTLYWYLQNLGQGPELLIRYENEEAVDDSQLPKDRFSAERLKGVDSTLKIQPAELGDSAVYLCASSLDLRGRFGEQFFGPGTRLTVL.